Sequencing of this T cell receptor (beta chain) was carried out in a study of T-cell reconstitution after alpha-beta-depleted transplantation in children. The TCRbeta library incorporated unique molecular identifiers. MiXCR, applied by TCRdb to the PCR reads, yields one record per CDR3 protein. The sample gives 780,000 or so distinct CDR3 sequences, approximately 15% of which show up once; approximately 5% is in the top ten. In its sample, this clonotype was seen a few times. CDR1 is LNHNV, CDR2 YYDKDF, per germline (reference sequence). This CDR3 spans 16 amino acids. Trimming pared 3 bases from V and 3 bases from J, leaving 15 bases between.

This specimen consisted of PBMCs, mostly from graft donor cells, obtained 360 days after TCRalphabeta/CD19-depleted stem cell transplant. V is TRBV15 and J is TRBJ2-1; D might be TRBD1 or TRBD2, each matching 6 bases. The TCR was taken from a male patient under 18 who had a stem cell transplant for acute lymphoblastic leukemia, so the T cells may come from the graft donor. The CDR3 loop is CATSSAPRGLYNEQFF. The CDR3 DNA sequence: TGTGCCACCAGCAGCGCCCCCCGGGGGCTCTACAATGAGCAGTTCTTC.